Listed below are T cell receptor beta chains from one sample, sequenced in a study of blood T cell repertoires in COVID-19. The data were produced by immunoSEQ multiplex PCR, yet TCRdb's version contains in-frame clones alone and is incomplete. The sample shows about 100,000 clones, over 65% of them seen only once. Sequencing used peripheral blood. The receptors here all came from a man in his sixties with acute or convalescent COVID-19. Both conserved end residues are part of each CDR3. D genes are given only for firm matches. Size values are once, few and many counts, or a class for expanded clones, and some rows have none.

d_call: -; clone_size: -; j_call: TRBJ1-2; v_call: TRBV15; cdr3_aa: CATSRYGGGYTF; cdr3_nt: TGTGCCACCAGCAGGTACGGCGGCGGCTACACCTTC
d_call: -; clone_size: -; j_call: TRBJ2-7; v_call: TRBV7-7; cdr3_aa: CASSLAPGDYEQYF; cdr3_nt: TGTGCTAGCAGCTTAGCCCCGGGGGACTACGAGCAGTACTTC
d_call: -; clone_size: -; j_call: TRBJ2-3; v_call: TRBV30; cdr3_aa: CASNSAGTDTQYF; cdr3_nt: TGTGCCTCAAACTCGGCGGGCACAGATACGCAGTATTTT
d_call: -; clone_size: -; j_call: TRBJ2-2; v_call: TRBV19; cdr3_aa: CASSMQRSTGELFF; cdr3_nt: TGTGCCAGTAGTATGCAGCGGAGCACCGGGGAGCTGTTTTTT
d_call: -; clone_size: few; j_call: TRBJ2-7; v_call: TRBV7-8; cdr3_aa: CASSQSSVASSYEQYF; cdr3_nt: TGTGCCAGCAGCCAGTCGAGTGTTGCAAGCTCCTACGAGCAGTACTTC
d_call: -; clone_size: -; j_call: TRBJ1-2; v_call: TRBV5-1; cdr3_aa: CASSLNSQTNYGYTF; cdr3_nt: TGCGCCAGCAGCTTGAACAGTCAGACTAACTATGGCTACACCTTC
d_call: -; clone_size: -; j_call: TRBJ2-3; v_call: TRBV28; cdr3_aa: CASCPQEGRADTQYF; cdr3_nt: TGTGCCAGCTGTCCCCAGGAGGGGCGCGCAGATACGCAGTATTTT
d_call: -; clone_size: -; j_call: TRBJ1-2; v_call: TRBV7-9; cdr3_aa: CASSFTGNYGYTF; cdr3_nt: TGTGCCAGCAGCTTTACAGGGAACTATGGCTACACCTTC
d_call: TRBD1; clone_size: once; j_call: TRBJ2-5; v_call: TRBV19; cdr3_aa: CASRDRGEETQYF; cdr3_nt: TGTGCCAGTAGGGACAGGGGGGAAGAGACCCAGTACTTC
d_call: TRBD1; clone_size: -; j_call: TRBJ2-5; v_call: TRBV11-3; cdr3_aa: CASSFGDRAYQETQYF; cdr3_nt: TGTGCCAGCAGCTTTGGGGACAGGGCCTACCAAGAGACCCAGTACTTC
d_call: TRBD2; clone_size: -; j_call: TRBJ2-5; v_call: TRBV6-5; cdr3_aa: CASSYSTGRETQYF; cdr3_nt: TGTGCCAGCAGTTACTCGACCGGGAGGGAGACCCAGTACTTC
d_call: TRBD1; clone_size: -; j_call: TRBJ1-2; v_call: TRBV19; cdr3_aa: CASSIVQGGRSYGYTF; cdr3_nt: TGTGCCAGTAGTATCGTACAGGGGGGAAGGAGCTATGGCTACACCTTC
d_call: TRBD2; clone_size: -; j_call: TRBJ2-2; v_call: TRBV6-2/TRBV6-3; cdr3_aa: CASSLFRGRSNANTGELFF; cdr3_nt: TGTGCCAGCAGTCTATTCCGCGGGAGGTCAAACGCGAACACCGGGGAGCTGTTTTTT
d_call: TRBD2; clone_size: -; j_call: TRBJ2-3; v_call: TRBV24-1; cdr3_aa: CATSVSGRGADTQYF; cdr3_nt: TGTGCCACCAGTGTCAGCGGGAGAGGGGCAGATACGCAGTATTTT
d_call: TRBD1; clone_size: -; j_call: TRBJ1-6; v_call: TRBV27; cdr3_aa: CASRQLRDRGNSPLHF; cdr3_nt: TGTGCCAGCAGACAACTTCGGGACAGGGGAAATTCACCCCTCCACTTT